The 28 T cell receptor beta chains presented below share a single source sample, sequenced in a study of T cells in lung cancer brain metastases. Clones were read by immunoSEQ multiplex PCR, and TCRdb kept only the in-frame ones, dropping some. The sample contains several thousand clones, approximately 81% of which appear only once. Sequenced: tumor tissue from a brain metastasis. All receptors come from a woman aged 45-65 years with non-small cell lung cancer that had spread to the brain.

This clone occurred a few times. This chain joins TRBV19 and TRBJ1-1; D gene uncertain. This CDR3 is 12 amino acids long. From germline, CDR1 is LNHDA and CDR2 SQIVND (reference sequence). Trimming stripped 8 bases from V and 5 bases from J, with 12 bases between. The CDR3 reads CASAPGWTEAFF. DNA for the CDR3: TGTGCCAGTGCGCCGGGTTGGACTGAAGCTTTCTTT.

This chain connects TRBV14 to TRBJ2-7, with a tentative D call TRBD2 (5 bases). The germline V gene has CDR1 SGHDN and CDR2 FVKESK. The CDR3 totals 14 residues. Trimming pared 1 base from V and 2 bases from J, leaving 9 bases between. CDR3 residues: CASSQVAGPYEQYF. The CDR3 DNA follows: TGTGCCAGCAGCCAAGTGGCGGGCCCCTACGAGCAGTACTTC.

The chain is built from TRBV18 and TRBJ1-3; D possibly corresponds to TRBD1 (5 bases). CDR3 length: 15 residues. Germline V gives CDR1 KGHSH, CDR2 LQKENI. Trimming removed 0 bases from V and 6 bases from J, with 12 bases in between. The DNA for the CDR3 is TGTGCCAGCTCACCACCGTCCGGGACTGAAAACACCATATATTTT. Its translation: CASSPPSGTENTIYF.

This clone was seen once. The chain recombines TRBV6-6 with TRBJ1-3; D is unclear. The V gene's germline CDR1 is MNHNY and CDR2 SVGAGI (reference sequence). The ends were cut back, 2 bases at V and 2 bases at J, with 10 bases in the middle. The CDR3 runs 15 residues. The CDR3 reads CASSYTRETGNTIYF. The CDR3 DNA follows: TGTGCCAGCAGTTACACGAGGGAAACTGGAAACACCATATATTTT.

J is TRBJ1-1 and V is TRBV11-2; D is unresolved. Germline assignment: CDR1 SGHAT and CDR2 FQNNGV. The CDR3 has 14 residues. V gave up 4 bases and J gave up 0 bases, with 9 bases separating them. The CDR3 DNA reads as TGTGCCAGCAGCTCTTATTACGTGAACACTGAAGCTTTCTTT. Its translation is CASSSYYVNTEAFF.

The chain is built from TRBV29-1 and TRBJ2-1; 8 bases are shared with TRBD1. The trim removed 4 bases at V and 9 bases at J, leaving 8 bases unmatched. The germline V gene encodes CDR1 SQVTM and CDR2 ANQGSEA. The length of the CDR3 is 13 residues. CDR3 in DNA: TGCAGCGTTGGCGGACAGGGAGTAGGTGAGCAGTTCTTC. Its translation is CSVGGQGVGEQFF.

The DNA of the CDR3 is TGTGCCAGCAGCTTAGAGGGGCAGGTCTCCTACGAGCAGTACTTC. This gives the protein CASSLEGQVSYEQYF. The chain is built from TRBV11-2 and TRBJ2-7, with a tentative D call TRBD1 (5 bases). Germline V gene lookup returns CDR1 SGHAT and CDR2 FQNNGV. The CDR3 covers 15 residues. Trimming stripped 0 bases from V and 0 bases from J, with 9 bases between.

V usage is TRBV19 and J usage is TRBJ1-2; TRBD1 matches 8 bases. V was clipped by 6 bases and J by 8 bases; unmatched bases: 11. The CDR3 has 14 amino acids. Germline CDR1 and CDR2: LNHDA and SQIVND (reference sequence). The CDR3 DNA sequence: TGTGCCAGTAGCACCGGGACAGGACTTTACGGCTACACCTTC. Translation: CASSTGTGLYGYTF.

J is TRBJ2-1 and V is TRBV6-5; D gene ambiguous. CDR3 length equals 13 residues. Germline lookup yields CDR1 MNHEY and CDR2 SVGAGI. V lost 2 bases to trimming and J lost 7 bases, with 9 bases between them. The DNA for the CDR3 is TGTGCCAGCAGTTACGGGGAAGGGAATGAGCAGTTCTTC. This sequence encodes CASSYGEGNEQFF.

This clone was picked up a small number of times. The rearrangement links TRBV7-9 to TRBJ2-1; D is unresolved. Trimming removed 5 bases at V and 7 bases at J, with 12 bases between. This CDR3 has 13 residues. The germline CDR1 and CDR2 sequences are SEHNR and FQNEAQ (reference sequence). The CDR3 loop reads CASSPSLGNEQFF. The CDR3 DNA sequence: TGTGCCAGCAGCCCCTCCCTAGGGAATGAGCAGTTCTTC.

The chain combines TRBV2 with TRBJ2-7; D not resolved. Germline CDR1 is SNHLY and CDR2 is FYNNEI. The CDR3 sequence is 14 residues long. The V end lost 4 bases, the J end lost 2 bases, and 12 bases lay between the germline ends. CDR3 nucleotides: TGTGCCAGCAGTGTAGAGACGGGCCCCTACGAGCAGTACTTC. Protein product: CASSVETGPYEQYF.

This chain connects TRBV7-2 to TRBJ2-3, with TRBD2 matching 13 bases. V lost 4 bases and J lost 10; bases outside the gene matches: 8. Germline CDR1 reads SGHTA; CDR2 reads FQGNSA. CDR3 length: 15 amino acids. In DNA form, the CDR3 reads TGTGCCAGCAGCTCGTCACTAGCGGGAGGGCCGGCGCAGTATTTT. Translating it yields CASSSSLAGGPAQYF.

The chain joins TRBV11-2 to TRBJ2-4; maybe TRBD1 (5 bases). The germline gives CDR1 SGHAT, CDR2 FQNNGV. The V gene lost 5 bases and the J gene lost 3 bases, with 20 bases spanning the gap. The CDR3 extends over 17 amino acids. As DNA, the CDR3 is TGTGCCAGCAGCCAGATTGATAGGGGATTAGGCAAAAACATTCAGTACTTC. Amino acid sequence: CASSQIDRGLGKNIQYF.

The chain links TRBV5-1 to TRBJ2-3; a possible D gene is TRBD1 (7 bases). Trimming took off 4 bases at V and 5 bases at J, with 17 bases between the two ends. The CDR3 is made up of 15 amino acids. Germline assignment: CDR1 SGHRS and CDR2 YFSETQ. Written as DNA, the CDR3 is TGCGCCAGCAGCCCCCTCGGGCAGGGGGGAGATACGCAGTATTTT. Translated, it gives CASSPLGQGGDTQYF.

The V gene is TRBV28, the J gene TRBJ2-1; TRBD2 matches 8 bases. CDR1 is MDHEN and CDR2 is SYDVKM in the germline V gene. The J segment lost 8 bases and the V segment lost 10 bases, leaving 16 bases of the junction unmatched. This CDR3 region has 15 residues. The CDR3 DNA sequence: TGTGCCACGAGAACAAGGGGTAGCGGGATTCATGAGCAGTTCTTC. Its protein product is CATRTRGSGIHEQFF.

This clone appeared a few times. The genes are TRBV29-1 and TRBJ2-3, with 8 bases that match TRBD1. After removal of 1 base from V and 4 bases from J, the junction contained 4 bases not matched to a gene. The CDR3 runs to 14 residues. Per the germline V gene, CDR1 is SQVTM and CDR2 is ANQGSEA. CDR3 in DNA: TGCAGCGTTGAAGGGGCAGGGGGCTCAGATACGCAGTATTTT. This encodes CSVEGAGGSDTQYF.

The chain joins TRBV11-2 to TRBJ2-1; D is perhaps TRBD1 (6 bases). The CDR3 has 14 amino acids. Germline assignment: CDR1 SGHAT and CDR2 FQNNGV. V was trimmed by 3 bases and J by 4 bases, leaving 10 bases between them. CDR3 bases: TGTGCCAGCAGCTTCCACGGACAGTACAATGAGCAGTTCTTC. This sequence encodes CASSFHGQYNEQFF.

The chain links TRBV19 to TRBJ2-2; weak D call: TRBD1 (6 bases). Germline V gene sequence: CDR1 LNHDA, CDR2 SQIVND (reference sequence). The CDR3 loop spans 15 amino acids. Trimming left V 3 bases short and J 4 bases short, with 12 bases between. The CDR3 sequence is CASSMGAGTTGELFF. CDR3 DNA sequence: TGTGCCAGTAGTATGGGGGCAGGTACCACCGGGGAGCTGTTTTTT.

The rearrangement links TRBV6-5 to TRBJ1-2, with TRBD1 matching over 8 bases. CDR1 and CDR2 (germline): MNHEY, SVGAGI. The CDR3 extends over 15 amino acids. Trimming cost V 0 bases and J 3 bases; bases outside gene matches: 3. The DNA for the CDR3 is TGTGCCAGCAGTTACTCGCCAGGGGGCGACTATGGCTACACCTTC. This gives the protein CASSYSPGGDYGYTF.

The chain combines TRBV28 with TRBJ2-7; 12 bases fit TRBD2. The CDR3 consists of 15 residues. V was pared by 6 bases and J by 1 base, with 4 bases of the junction left unmatched. The germline V gene encodes CDR1 MDHEN and CDR2 SYDVKM. The chain's CDR3 is CASSRLAGESYEQYF. The CDR3 region has the DNA TGTGCCAGCAGCCGACTAGCGGGAGAATCCTACGAGCAGTACTTC.

This clone was detected once. The chain has TRBV7-2 and TRBJ2-2; 9 bases map to TRBD2. The germline V gene encodes CDR1 SGHTA and CDR2 FQGNSA. Trimming took 1 base from V and 4 from J; bases not matched to a gene: 4. This CDR3 region has 16 residues. The CDR3 nucleotides read TGTGCCAGCAGCTTAGACCTAGCGGGAACCACCGGGGAGCTGTTTTTT. Residues: CASSLDLAGTTGELFF.

The chain employs TRBV30 and TRBJ2-7, with 10 bases lining up with TRBD1. J gave up 1 base and V 3 bases, and 15 bases lay outside the gene matches. The CDR3 is 18 amino acids. Germline CDR1 and CDR2: GTSNPN and SVGIG (reference sequence). Here the CDR3 DNA reads TGTGCCTGGAGGCCGGAGGACAGGGGGAGAGGCGTGTCCTACGAGCAGTACTTC. Translated: CAWRPEDRGRGVSYEQYF.

The chain has TRBV7-4 and TRBJ1-1, with unresolved D. Germline V lookup: CDR1 SGHVT, CDR2 SQSDAQ. V lost 1 base and J 2 bases, leaving 5 bases between the germline ends. The CDR3 runs 13 residues. CDR3 nucleotides: TGTGCCAGCAGCTTAGACTTAAACACTGAAGCTTTCTTT. Protein: CASSLDLNTEAFF.

V is TRBV28 and J is TRBJ2-7; tentative D call: TRBD1 (5 bases). The CDR3 is 12 amino acids. V was trimmed by 3 bases and J by 9 bases, leaving 12 bases between them. The germline CDR1 and CDR2 sequences are MDHEN and SYDVKM. CDR3 nucleotide sequence: TGTGCCAGCAGTTTTGGGGCTTTGGGGCAGTACTTC. This codes for CASSFGALGQYF.

The V gene is TRBV29-1, the J gene TRBJ2-7; unclear D gene. The germline V and J ends were trimmed by 4 bases and 2 bases, with 18 bases remaining between them. Germline values: CDR1 SQVTM, CDR2 ANQGSEA. This CDR3 has 15 amino acids. CDR3 bases: TGCAGCGTTGTCTCTTACCTCGGTGGGGCCTACGAGCAGTACTTC. This sequence encodes CSVVSYLGGAYEQYF.

The V gene is TRBV4-2, the J gene TRBJ2-7, with D tentatively TRBD1 (5 bases). The germline V gene encodes CDR1 LGHNA and CDR2 YNFKEQ. Trimming took off 1 base at V and 3 bases at J, with 13 bases between the two ends. The CDR3 consists of 15 residues. CDR3 amino acids: CASSQGPGPDYEQYF. Here the CDR3 DNA reads TGTGCCAGCAGCCAAGGTCCAGGGCCCGACTACGAGCAGTACTTC.

J is TRBJ1-1 and V is TRBV27; the D gene is possibly TRBD1 (5 bases). There are 15 residues in the CDR3. Between the trimmed V and J ends, which lost 4 bases and 0 bases, there was a span of 12 bases. Germline values: CDR1 MNHEY, CDR2 SMNVEV (reference sequence). CDR3 protein: CASSSPAGMNTEAFF. CDR3 coding DNA: TGTGCCAGCAGTTCCCCCGCAGGGATGAACACTGAAGCTTTCTTT.

The gene calls are TRBV28 and TRBJ1-4, with TRBD1 identical over 9 bases. Germline loops: CDR1 MDHEN, CDR2 SYDVKM. The J segment lost 6 bases and the V segment lost 6 bases, leaving 8 bases of the junction unmatched. This CDR3 has 15 residues. CDR3 DNA: TGTGCCAGCAGCCAACGGACAGGGGTGGATGAAAAACTGTTTTTT. As protein: CASSQRTGVDEKLFF. Filled out from reference TRBV28 and TRBJ1-4, the complete variable domain reads DVKVTQSSRYLVKRTGEKVFLECVQDMDHENMFWYRQDPGLGLRLIYFSYDVKMKEKGDIPEGYSVSREKKERFSLILESASTNQTSMYLCASSQRTGVDEKLFFGSGTQLSVL.